One and the same sample provided the 22 T cell receptor beta chains below, sequenced in a study of blood T cell repertoires in COVID-19. Only in-frame clones appear in the TCRdb table, and some are missing; sequencing was by immunoSEQ multiplex PCR. This table has just over 300,000 clones, about nine tenths appearing once. The sequenced sample was peripheral blood. These receptors came from a man aged 18 to 30 with active or convalescent COVID-19.

The chain carries TRBV9 and TRBJ2-2, with D possibly TRBD1 on 5 matching bases. V gave up 4 bases and J gave up 8 bases, with 12 bases separating them. Per the germline V gene, CDR1 is SGDLS and CDR2 is YYNGEE. CDR3 length: 13 amino acids. CDR3 sequence (DNA): TGTGCCAGCAGCCCCCAGGGAAAAGGGGAGCTGTTTTTT. It yields the protein CASSPQGKGELFF.

CDR3 bases: TGCGCCAGCAGCTCAGGACTGGATTACGAGCAGTACTTC. Translating it yields CASSSGLDYEQYF. The rearrangement joins TRBV5-1 to TRBJ2-7; a possible D gene is TRBD2 (5 bases). The V end was cut by 3 bases, the J end by 4 bases, with 11 bases between. CDR3 length equals 13 residues. The V gene's germline CDR1 is SGHRS and CDR2 YFSETQ.

This rearrangement joins TRBV27 to TRBJ2-5, with TRBD1 identical over 10 bases. Losses at the gene ends were 4 bases for V and 5 bases for J; bases not matched to a gene: 10. The CDR3 sequence is 16 residues long. Germline loops: CDR1 MNHEY, CDR2 SMNVEV (reference sequence). This chain's CDR3 is CASSSIGTGVMETQYF. The CDR3 DNA follows: TGTGCCAGCAGTTCCATCGGGACAGGGGTAATGGAGACCCAGTACTTC.

This rearrangement joins TRBV4-2 to TRBJ1-3, with 8 bases matching TRBD1. The germline V gene has CDR1 LGHNA and CDR2 YNFKEQ. J lost 9 bases, V lost 2 bases, and 9 bases had no gene match. CDR3 length: 15 residues. CDR3 coding DNA: TGTGCCAGCAGCCAACCTGGGACAGGCAGAGGCACCATATATTTT. Translating it yields CASSQPGTGRGTIYF.

The gene calls are TRBV28 and TRBJ1-2; 7 bases line up with TRBD1. CDR1 is MDHEN, CDR2 SYDVKM, per germline. V was clipped by 10 bases and J by 6 bases; unmatched bases: 8. The CDR3 runs to 12 residues. The CDR3: CAIDPGGNGYTF. The CDR3 nucleotides read TGTGCCATTGATCCAGGGGGGAATGGCTACACCTTC.

This clone was counted only a few times. The J gene is TRBJ1-5, the V gene TRBV21-1; the listed D gene, TRBD1, was not tested against the DNA. TRBV21-1 is an annotated pseudogene. CDR3 length equals 19 residues. Here the CDR3 DNA reads TGTGCCAGCAGCAAAGGGCCTGTAGACAGGGGGCTATCAACTTTTCCCCAGCATTTT. This codes for CASSKGPVDRGLSTFPQHF.

J is TRBJ2-3 and V is TRBV5-1, with 8 bases matching TRBD1. The CDR3 contains 14 residues. With V trimmed by 2 bases and J by 6 bases, 5 bases remained unmatched. Germline CDR1 and CDR2: SGHRS and YFSETQ. This CDR3 reads CASSFDRGADTQYF. In nucleotides, the CDR3 is TGCGCCAGCAGCTTTGACAGGGGTGCGGATACGCAGTATTTT.

This chain links TRBV5-1 with TRBJ2-1; 7 bases are a match to TRBD1. J lost 6 bases, V lost 3 bases, and 3 bases had no gene match. This CDR3 region has 13 residues. CDR1 and CDR2 (germline): SGHRS, YFSETQ. CDR3: CASSSTGFNEQFF. The CDR3 nucleotides read TGCGCCAGCAGCTCGACAGGGTTCAATGAGCAGTTCTTC.

This chain connects TRBV11-1 to TRBJ2-5; D possibly corresponds to TRBD2 (5 bases). The CDR3 is made up of 13 amino acids. With 5 bases removed from V and 2 bases from J, the gap between germline ends came to 9 bases. Germline V gene sequence: CDR1 SGHAT, CDR2 FQDESV (reference sequence). CDR3 nucleotides: TGTGCCAGCAGCCAAGGAGGTCAAGAGACCCAGTACTTC. Its translation is CASSQGGQETQYF.

CDR3 in amino acids: CASSTDRAARNQPQHF. CDR3 DNA sequence: TGTGCCAGTAGTACCGACAGGGCCGCGCGCAATCAGCCCCAGCATTTT. The J gene is TRBJ1-5, the V gene TRBV19; 7 nucleotides agree with TRBD1. CDR1 LNHDA and CDR2 SQIVND come from the germline V gene (reference sequence). Germline trimming cut 4 bases from V and 2 bases from J; bases unmatched to any gene: 8. This CDR3 has 16 amino acids.

The genes are TRBV9 and TRBJ2-3; 16 bases agree with TRBD2. This CDR3 is 17 amino acids long. CDR1 is SGDLS, CDR2 YYNGEE, per germline. V lost 7 bases, J lost 2 bases, and 7 bases stayed unmatched. CDR3 sequence reads: CASGPGLAGGITDTQYF. The CDR3 DNA is TGTGCCAGCGGCCCGGGACTAGCGGGAGGGATCACAGATACGCAGTATTTT.

This chain connects TRBV6-1 to TRBJ1-5; D gene unclear. V lost 3 bases and J lost 9, with 18 bases in between. This CDR3 comprises 15 residues. CDR1 MNHNS and CDR2 SASEGT come from the germline V gene. CDR3 nucleotides: TGTGCCAGCAGTGACAACCACGTCCTGGCGGGGCCCCAGCATTTT. This translates into CASSDNHVLAGPQHF.

As regards this clone: Other DNA sequences of this sample code for an identical CDR3. The J gene is TRBJ1-2, the V gene TRBV19; the D is unclear. The germline V gene has CDR1 LNHDA and CDR2 SQIVND (reference sequence). The CDR3 extends over 11 amino acids. V was shortened by 2 bases and J by 6 bases, with 4 bases between the two germline ends. CDR3 DNA sequence: TGTGCCAGTAGTATACAGGATGGCTACACCTTC. It is translated as CASSIQDGYTF.

This clone was found once. At one end the junction does not follow the germline gene, possibly because of a read error. CDR3 amino acids: CASSSNAGGLAGYTF. The CDR3, as DNA: TGTGCTAGCAGTTCTAACGCGGGGGGGCTGGCTGGCTACACCTTC. This rearrangement joins TRBV6-2 or TRBV6-3 to TRBJ1-2; D may be TRBD1 (6 bases). The germline gives CDR1 MNHEY, CDR2 SVGEGT. The CDR3 has 15 residues.

The chain uses TRBV19 and TRBJ1-1; D uncertain. Germline V gene data show CDR1 as LNHDA and CDR2 as SQIVND (reference sequence). This CDR3 has 11 amino acids. Trimming cost V 7 bases and J 1 base, with 4 bases left between them. The CDR3 bases are TGTGCCAGTATCAAGAACACTGAAGCTTTCTTT. Protein: CASIKNTEAFF.

The CDR3 here is CASSIDSPTDTQYF. CDR3 DNA sequence: TGTGCCAGTAGTATTGACTCTCCCACAGATACGCAGTATTTT. J is TRBJ2-3 and V is TRBV19, with no clear D. CDR1 LNHDA and CDR2 SQIVND come from the germline V gene (reference sequence). Trimming removed 3 bases at V and 2 bases at J, with 9 bases between. This CDR3 contains 14 residues.

The chain joins TRBV15 to TRBJ2-2, with D possibly being TRBD1 (6 bases). Germline-derived CDR1 and CDR2 are LNHNV and YYDKDF (reference sequence). V was trimmed by 2 bases and J by 2 bases, leaving 12 bases between them. This CDR3 is 16 amino acids long. The CDR3 here is CATSRPGQKNTGELFF. The CDR3, as DNA: TGTGCCACCAGCAGACCTGGACAGAAAAACACCGGGGAGCTGTTTTTT.

The chain recombines TRBV18 with TRBJ2-7; no reliable D call. V lost 0 bases to trimming and J lost 0 bases, with 3 bases between them. CDR3 length: 13 amino acids. Germline V gene data show CDR1 as KGHSH and CDR2 as LQKENI. The CDR3 nucleotides are TGTGCCAGCTCACCACCACTCTCCTACGAGCAGTACTTC. Residues: CASSPPLSYEQYF.

The chain joins TRBV27 to TRBJ2-7; TRBD1 agrees at 7 bases. The germline gives CDR1 MNHEY, CDR2 SMNVEV (reference sequence). This CDR3 has 14 amino acids. With 4 bases clipped from V and 5 bases from J, the junction kept 8 bases outside the gene matches. CDR3 sequence (DNA): TGTGCCAGCAGTTCCGGGGACAGACCCCACGAGCAGTACTTC. Its translation: CASSSGDRPHEQYF.

This chain connects TRBV27 to TRBJ1-6, with TRBD1 matching 7 bases. CDR1 and CDR2 (germline): MNHEY, SMNVEV (reference sequence). This CDR3 contains 15 residues. With V trimmed by 6 bases and J by 5 bases, 7 bases remained unmatched. The CDR3 DNA is TGTGCCAGCAGGCCCGGGACAGTCGATAATTCACCCCTCCACTTT. It yields the protein CASRPGTVDNSPLHF.

V and J are TRBV19 and TRBJ1-1; tentatively, D is TRBD1 (6 bases). Trimming removed 6 bases at V and 4 bases at J, with 24 bases between. Per the germline V gene, CDR1 is LNHDA and CDR2 is SQIVND (reference sequence). This CDR3 contains 17 residues. In nucleotides, the CDR3 is TGTGCCAGTAGAATTGACGGGACACCCCACCGAACCACTGAAGCTTTCTTT. Translated: CASRIDGTPHRTTEAFF.

V is TRBV28 and J is TRBJ1-5; TRBD1 matches 10 bases. This CDR3 is built from 16 residues. In germline, CDR1 is MDHEN, CDR2 SYDVKM. Trimming took 5 bases from V and 4 from J; bases not matched to a gene: 8. CDR3 sequence: CASSLTGQGHNQPQHF. The CDR3 nucleotides are TGTGCCAGCAGTCTTACGGGACAGGGGCATAATCAGCCCCAGCATTTT.